This T cell receptor (beta chain) was captured in a study of shared clonotypes between healthy human individuals. Turning to the study itself: Per donor, three plates held CD4 naive cells, three held CD4 memory, two held CD8 naive and one held CD8 memory.

Both subsets, CD45RA+ naive and CD45RA-negative memory, were split from the CD4+ cells. DNA at approximately 200 ng, approximately 30,000 T cell genomes, went into sorted-subset replicate PCRs. Measured with immunoSEQ multiplex PCR; TCRdb has only the in-frame clones, and not every one. The data show about 2.4 million clones, 80% to 95% seen once. Germline V gene sequence: CDR1 LGHNA, CDR2 YSLEER. This CDR3 region has 13 residues. The V and J ends lost 0 bases and 16 bases respectively, with 13 bases between them. Details on this clone: Antigen: not known.

Points from the study as a whole: Naive subsets tended to show greater estimated richness than memory subsets.

This TCR was sampled from a man between 18 and 35 years old in good health. Some clones in this sample may be carry-over from other donors' samples. Material for sequencing was naive CD4+ T cells from PBMCs. Stated subset: CD45RA+ positively selected. The gene calls are TRBV4-3 and TRBJ1-6; no definite D call. CDR3 amino acids: CASSQDSPRNLHF. The CDR3 nucleotides are TGCGCCAGCAGCCAAGACAGCCCCAGAAATCTCCACTTT.